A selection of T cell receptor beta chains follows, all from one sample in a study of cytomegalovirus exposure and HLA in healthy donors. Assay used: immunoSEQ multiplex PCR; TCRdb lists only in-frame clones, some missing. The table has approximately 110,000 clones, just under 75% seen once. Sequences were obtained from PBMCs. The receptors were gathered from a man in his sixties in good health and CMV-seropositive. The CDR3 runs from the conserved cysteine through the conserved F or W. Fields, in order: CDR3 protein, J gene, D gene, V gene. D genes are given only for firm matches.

cdr3_aa: CSSTGTLQGQTQYF
j_call: TRBJ2-5
d_call: TRBD1
v_call: TRBV29-1

cdr3_aa: CASSENLGQGGGYTF
j_call: TRBJ1-2
d_call: TRBD1
v_call: TRBV6-1

cdr3_aa: CASNSGTEAFF
j_call: TRBJ1-1
d_call: -
v_call: TRBV11-1

cdr3_aa: CASSRRGGETQYF
j_call: TRBJ2-5
d_call: -
v_call: TRBV7-3

cdr3_aa: CASSLEGTGGVKTQYF
j_call: TRBJ2-5
d_call: TRBD1
v_call: TRBV7-3

cdr3_aa: CASSKVENSPLHF
j_call: TRBJ1-6
d_call: -
v_call: TRBV14

cdr3_aa: CASGQGTYEQYF
j_call: TRBJ2-7
d_call: TRBD1
v_call: TRBV2

cdr3_aa: CASSSYKGGVGGTQYF
j_call: TRBJ2-5
d_call: -
v_call: TRBV5-4

cdr3_aa: CASSEKAGGTGLLSYSNQPQHF
j_call: TRBJ1-5
d_call: -
v_call: TRBV6-1

cdr3_aa: CASSLMGGWQAYGYTF
j_call: TRBJ1-2
d_call: -
v_call: TRBV2

cdr3_aa: CAWSIGALPSGNTIYF
j_call: TRBJ1-3
d_call: -
v_call: TRBV30

cdr3_aa: CATSRDWQAPDGYTF
j_call: TRBJ1-2
d_call: -
v_call: TRBV15

cdr3_aa: CASSEGTGLVDEQFF
j_call: TRBJ2-1
d_call: TRBD1
v_call: TRBV6-1

cdr3_aa: CASSLMPGNTEAFF
j_call: TRBJ1-1
d_call: -
v_call: TRBV27

cdr3_aa: CAISEIGTDYGYTF
j_call: TRBJ1-2
d_call: TRBD1
v_call: TRBV10-3

cdr3_aa: CASSFWTVEDTEAFF
j_call: TRBJ1-1
d_call: -
v_call: TRBV5-1

cdr3_aa: CAISTRQGSSYNSPLHF
j_call: TRBJ1-6
d_call: TRBD1
v_call: TRBV10-3

cdr3_aa: CASSLTSGGSQYF
j_call: TRBJ2-3
d_call: TRBD2
v_call: TRBV5-4